This passage covers 8 T cell receptor beta chains from one sample sequenced in a study of blood T cell repertoires in COVID-19. The data were produced by immunoSEQ multiplex PCR, yet TCRdb's version contains in-frame clones alone and is incomplete. The sample has roughly 170,000 clones, around 87% seen once. Sequencing input: peripheral blood. These receptors all stem from a woman in her 70s with COVID-19, enrolled during active disease.

This sequence joins TRBV7-3 and TRBJ2-5; 10 nucleotides match TRBD2. The CDR3 totals 18 residues. V shed 5 bases, J shed 4 bases, and the junction held 16 bases outside the gene matches. Per germline, CDR1 SGHTA and CDR2 FQGTGA. For the CDR3, the DNA is TGTGCCAGCAGCCCGTCGGGGGGTCTAGCGGGAGACCGAGAGACCCAGTACTTC. The encoded protein is CASSPSGGLAGDRETQYF.

V and J are TRBV28 and TRBJ1-4; D is ambiguous. Between the trimmed V and J ends, which lost 6 bases and 7 bases, there was a span of 21 bases. Germline CDR1 and CDR2: MDHEN and SYDVKM. This CDR3 contains 16 residues. The CDR3 bases are TGTGCCAGCAGCAGTCCTGGACTCCAAGGTAGTGAAAAACTGTTTTTT. Translating gives CASSSPGLQGSEKLFF.

The chain couples TRBV28 to TRBJ1-1; 8 bases match TRBD1. The CDR3 is made up of 14 amino acids. V gave up 6 bases and J gave up 7 bases; unmatched junction bases: 10. The germline CDR1 and CDR2 sequences are MDHEN and SYDVKM. CDR3 in DNA: TGTGCCAGCAGGGACAGGGACAGGACAGTTGAAGCTTTCTTT. Translating gives CASRDRDRTVEAFF. The whole variable domain, remainder taken from reference TRBV28 and TRBJ1-1, is DVKVTQSSRYLVKRTGEKVFLECVQDMDHENMFWYRQDPGLGLRLIYFSYDVKMKEKGDIPEGYSVSREKKERFSLILESASTNQTSMYLCASRDRDRTVEAFFGQGTRLTVV.

This chain joins TRBV5-1 and TRBJ1-4, with 8 bases matching TRBD1. The junction had 9 bases not matched to a gene; V was cut back by 2 bases and J by 6 bases. Germline loops: CDR1 SGHRS, CDR2 YFSETQ. This CDR3 spans 16 amino acids. CDR3 bases: TGCGCCAGCAGCTTATCCACAGGGGGAGCGGATGAAAAACTGTTTTTT. This sequence encodes CASSLSTGGADEKLFF. Drawing the rest from reference TRBV5-1 and TRBJ1-4, the complete variable domain is KAGVTQTPRYLIKTRGQQVTLSCSPISGHRSVSWYQQTPGQGLQFLFEYFSETQRNKGNFPGRFSGRQFSNSRSEMNVSTLELGDSALYLCASSLSTGGADEKLFFGSGTQLSVL.

The chain links TRBV27 to TRBJ1-2, with 7 bases aligning to TRBD1. Germline CDR1 MNHEY, CDR2 SMNVEV (reference sequence). Trimming at V came to 5 bases and at J to 7 bases, leaving 10 bases not matched to a gene. The CDR3 loop spans 14 amino acids. The CDR3 region has the DNA TGTGCCAGCAGTCAATTCGGACAGGAGGCTGGCTACACCTTC. Translating it yields CASSQFGQEAGYTF.

There are a few counts of this clone. The chain recombines TRBV5-1 with TRBJ1-1; D remains ambiguous. In germline, CDR1 is SGHRS, CDR2 YFSETQ. V gave up 0 bases and J gave up 6 bases, with 15 bases separating them. The CDR3 runs to 15 residues. The CDR3 region has the DNA TGCGCCAGCAGCTTGGAGGCCAGTACCGCGGCTGAAGCTTTCTTT. The encoded protein is CASSLEASTAAEAFF. Looking up the rest from reference TRBV5-1 and TRBJ1-1 gives the full variable domain: KAGVTQTPRYLIKTRGQQVTLSCSPISGHRSVSWYQQTPGQGLQFLFEYFSETQRNKGNFPGRFSGRQFSNSRSEMNVSTLELGDSALYLCASSLEASTAAEAFFGQGTRLTVV.

The chain links TRBV28 to TRBJ2-7, with 8 bases matching TRBD1. CDR1 is MDHEN, CDR2 SYDVKM, per germline. This CDR3 is built from 14 residues. J was trimmed by 5 bases and V by 5 bases; bases with no gene match: 8. CDR3 nucleotides: TGTGCCAGCAGTCCTCCGCCAGGGGGCAACGAGCAGTACTTC. Its protein is CASSPPPGGNEQYF.

The DNA of the CDR3 is TGTGCCTGGAGTCGGCTAGCAGAAAATGAGCAGTTCTTC. This codes for CAWSRLAENEQFF. V is TRBV30 and J is TRBJ2-1; TRBD2 might be the D (5 bases). The V and J ends lost 2 bases and 7 bases respectively, with 12 bases between them. Germline V gives CDR1 GTSNPN, CDR2 SVGIG (reference sequence). The CDR3 extends over 13 amino acids.